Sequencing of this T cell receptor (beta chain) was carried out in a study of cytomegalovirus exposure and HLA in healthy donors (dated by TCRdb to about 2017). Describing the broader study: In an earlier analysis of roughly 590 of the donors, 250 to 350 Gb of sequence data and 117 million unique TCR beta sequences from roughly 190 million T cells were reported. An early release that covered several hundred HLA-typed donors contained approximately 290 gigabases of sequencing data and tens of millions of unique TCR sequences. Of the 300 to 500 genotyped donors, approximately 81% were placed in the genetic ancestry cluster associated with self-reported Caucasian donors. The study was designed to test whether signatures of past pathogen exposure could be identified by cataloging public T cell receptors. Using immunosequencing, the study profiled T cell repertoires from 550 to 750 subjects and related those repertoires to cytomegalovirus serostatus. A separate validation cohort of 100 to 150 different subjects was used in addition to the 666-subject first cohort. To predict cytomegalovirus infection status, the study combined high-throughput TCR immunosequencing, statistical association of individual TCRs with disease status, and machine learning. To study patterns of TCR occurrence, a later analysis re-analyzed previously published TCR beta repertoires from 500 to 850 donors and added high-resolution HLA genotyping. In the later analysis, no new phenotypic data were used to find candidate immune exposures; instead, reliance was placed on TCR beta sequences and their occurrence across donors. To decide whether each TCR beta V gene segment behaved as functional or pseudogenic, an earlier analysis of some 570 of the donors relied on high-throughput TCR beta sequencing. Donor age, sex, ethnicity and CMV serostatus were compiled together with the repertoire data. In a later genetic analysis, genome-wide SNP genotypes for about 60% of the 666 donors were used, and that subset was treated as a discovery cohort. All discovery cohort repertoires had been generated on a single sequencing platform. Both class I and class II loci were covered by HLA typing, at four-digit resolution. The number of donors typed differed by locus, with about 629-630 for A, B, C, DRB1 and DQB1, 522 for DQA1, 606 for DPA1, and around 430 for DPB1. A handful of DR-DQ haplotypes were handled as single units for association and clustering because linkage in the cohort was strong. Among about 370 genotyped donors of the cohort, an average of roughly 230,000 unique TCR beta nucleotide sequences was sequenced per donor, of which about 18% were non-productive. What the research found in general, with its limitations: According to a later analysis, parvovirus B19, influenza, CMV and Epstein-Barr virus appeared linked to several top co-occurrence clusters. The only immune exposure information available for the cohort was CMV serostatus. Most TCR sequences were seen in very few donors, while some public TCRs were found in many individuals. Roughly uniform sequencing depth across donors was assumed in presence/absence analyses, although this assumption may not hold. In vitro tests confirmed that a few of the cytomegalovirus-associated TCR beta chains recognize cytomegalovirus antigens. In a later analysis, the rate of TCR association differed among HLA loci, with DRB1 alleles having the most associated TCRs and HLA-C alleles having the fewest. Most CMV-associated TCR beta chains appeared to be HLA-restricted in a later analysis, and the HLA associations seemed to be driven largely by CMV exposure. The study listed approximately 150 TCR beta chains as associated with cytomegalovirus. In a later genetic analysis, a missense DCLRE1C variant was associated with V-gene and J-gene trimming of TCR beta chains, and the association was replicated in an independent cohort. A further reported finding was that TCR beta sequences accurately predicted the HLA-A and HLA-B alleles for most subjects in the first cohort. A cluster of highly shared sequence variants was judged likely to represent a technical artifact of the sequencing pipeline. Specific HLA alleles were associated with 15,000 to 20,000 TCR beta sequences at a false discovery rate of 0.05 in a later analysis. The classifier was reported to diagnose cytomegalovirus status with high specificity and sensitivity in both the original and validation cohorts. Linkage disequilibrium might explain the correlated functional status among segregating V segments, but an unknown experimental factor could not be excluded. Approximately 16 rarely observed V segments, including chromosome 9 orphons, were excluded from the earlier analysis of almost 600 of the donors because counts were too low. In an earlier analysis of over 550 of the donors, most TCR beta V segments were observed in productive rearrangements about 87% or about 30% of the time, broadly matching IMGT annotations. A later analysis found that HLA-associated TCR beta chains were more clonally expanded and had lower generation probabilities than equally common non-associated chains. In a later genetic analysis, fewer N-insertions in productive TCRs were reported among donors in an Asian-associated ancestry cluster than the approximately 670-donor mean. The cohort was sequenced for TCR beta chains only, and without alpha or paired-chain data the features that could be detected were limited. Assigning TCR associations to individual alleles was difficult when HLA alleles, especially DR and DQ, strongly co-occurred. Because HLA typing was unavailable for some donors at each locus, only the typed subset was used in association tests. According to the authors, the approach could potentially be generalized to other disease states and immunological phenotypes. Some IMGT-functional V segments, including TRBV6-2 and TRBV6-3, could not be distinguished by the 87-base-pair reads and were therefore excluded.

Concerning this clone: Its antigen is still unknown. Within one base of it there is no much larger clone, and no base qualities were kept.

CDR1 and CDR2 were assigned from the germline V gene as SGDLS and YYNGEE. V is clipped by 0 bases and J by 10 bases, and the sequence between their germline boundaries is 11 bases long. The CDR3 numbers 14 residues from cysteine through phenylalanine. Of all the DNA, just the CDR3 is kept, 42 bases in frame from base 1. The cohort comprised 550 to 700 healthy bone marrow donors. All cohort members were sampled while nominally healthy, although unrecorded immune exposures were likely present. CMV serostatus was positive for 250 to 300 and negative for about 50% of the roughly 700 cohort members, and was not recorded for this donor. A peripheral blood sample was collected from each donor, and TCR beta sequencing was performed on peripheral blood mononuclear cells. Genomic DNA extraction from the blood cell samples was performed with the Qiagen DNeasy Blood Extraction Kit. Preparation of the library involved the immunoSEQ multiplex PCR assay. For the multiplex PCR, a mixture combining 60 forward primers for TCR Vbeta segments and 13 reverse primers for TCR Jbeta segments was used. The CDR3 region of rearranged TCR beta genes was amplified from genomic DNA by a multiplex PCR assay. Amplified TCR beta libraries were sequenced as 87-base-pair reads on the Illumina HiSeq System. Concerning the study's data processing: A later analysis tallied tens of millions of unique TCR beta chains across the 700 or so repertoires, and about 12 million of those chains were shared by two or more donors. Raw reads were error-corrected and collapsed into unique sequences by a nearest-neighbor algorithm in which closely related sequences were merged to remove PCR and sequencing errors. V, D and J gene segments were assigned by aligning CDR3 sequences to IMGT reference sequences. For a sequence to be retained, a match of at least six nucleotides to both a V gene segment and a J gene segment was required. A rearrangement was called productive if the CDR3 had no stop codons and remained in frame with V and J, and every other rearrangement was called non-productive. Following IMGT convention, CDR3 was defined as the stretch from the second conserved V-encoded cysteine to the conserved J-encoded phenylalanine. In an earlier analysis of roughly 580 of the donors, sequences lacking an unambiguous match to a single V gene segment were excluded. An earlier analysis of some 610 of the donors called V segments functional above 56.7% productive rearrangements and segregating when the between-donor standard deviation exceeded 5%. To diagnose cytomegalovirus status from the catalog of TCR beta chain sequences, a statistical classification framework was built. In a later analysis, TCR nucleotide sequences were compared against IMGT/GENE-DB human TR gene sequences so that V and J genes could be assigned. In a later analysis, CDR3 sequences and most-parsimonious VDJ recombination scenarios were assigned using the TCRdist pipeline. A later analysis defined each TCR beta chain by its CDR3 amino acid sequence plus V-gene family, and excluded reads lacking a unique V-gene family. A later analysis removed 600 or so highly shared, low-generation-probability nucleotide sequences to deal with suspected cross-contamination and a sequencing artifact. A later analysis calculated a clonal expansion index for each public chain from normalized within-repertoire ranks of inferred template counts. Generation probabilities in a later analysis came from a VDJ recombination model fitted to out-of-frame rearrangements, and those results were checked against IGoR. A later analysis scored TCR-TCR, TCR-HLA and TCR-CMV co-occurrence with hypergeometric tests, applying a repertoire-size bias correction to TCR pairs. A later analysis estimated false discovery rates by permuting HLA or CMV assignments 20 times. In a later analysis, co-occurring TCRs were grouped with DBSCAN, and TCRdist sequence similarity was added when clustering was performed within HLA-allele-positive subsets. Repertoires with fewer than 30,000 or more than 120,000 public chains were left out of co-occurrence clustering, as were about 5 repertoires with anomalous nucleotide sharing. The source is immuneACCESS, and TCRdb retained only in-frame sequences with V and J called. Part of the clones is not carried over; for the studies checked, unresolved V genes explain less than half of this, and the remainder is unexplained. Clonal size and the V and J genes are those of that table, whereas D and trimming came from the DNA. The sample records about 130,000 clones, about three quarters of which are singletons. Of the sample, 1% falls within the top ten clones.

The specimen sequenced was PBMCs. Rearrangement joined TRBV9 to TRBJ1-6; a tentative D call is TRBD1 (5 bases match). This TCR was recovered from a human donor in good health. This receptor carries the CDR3 CASSVGGGGSPLHF. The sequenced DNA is TGTGCCAGCAGCGTAGGTGGGGGGGGATCACCCCTCCACTTT.